Listed below are T cell receptor beta chains from one sample, sequenced in a study of human T cells and chemical hapten exposure. TCRdb reanalysed the RACE reads using MiXCR and keeps one entry per CDR3 protein. The table shows fewer than 85,000 distinct CDR3 sequences, with about a tenth occurring only once. The starting material was whole blood, obtained in connection with sensitization to the hapten diphenylcyclopropenone (DPC). These TCRs come from a woman in her 30s with alopecia areata. Some clones in this sample may be carry-over from other donors' samples. CDR3s include the opening cysteine and the closing phenylalanine or tryptophan. D genes are given only for firm matches. For some rows the clone size is stated as once, few or many, or as a class when expanded; others skip it.

V gene	D gene	J gene	clone size	CDR3 DNA	CDR3 protein
TRBV6-2/TRBV6-3	TRBD1	TRBJ2-3	few	TGTGCCACCAAATCTACAGGGGAAGATACGCAGTATTTT	CATKSTGEDTQYF
TRBV7-2	-	TRBJ2-5	many	TGTGCCAGCAGCTACTCCTGGCAAGAGACCCAGTACTTC	CASSYSWQETQYF
TRBV4-2	TRBD2	TRBJ2-1	few	TGTGCCAGCAGCCAAGAGGCGGGGGGGCAGGGCAATGAGCAGTTCTTC	CASSQEAGGQGNEQFF
TRBV3-1	-	TRBJ2-2	-	TGTGCCAGCCGAGCGAACACCGGGGAGCTGTTTTTT	CASRANTGELFF
TRBV7-2	-	TRBJ1-1	-	TGTGCCAGCAGTTCAGGGCCTAACACTGAAGCTTTCTTT	CASSSGPNTEAFF
TRBV9	-	TRBJ2-5	-	TGTGCCAGCAGCCCAGCCGCTGGGGGCCGCGGAGAGACCCAGTACTTC	CASSPAAGGRGETQYF
TRBV4-2	-	TRBJ1-4	many	TGTGCCAGCGAAAACGTGGGAAAACGCGAAAAACTGTTTTTT	CASENVGKREKLFF
TRBV29-1	-	TRBJ1-2	-	TGCAGCGTTGGTCAGGGAGATGGCTACACCTTC	CSVGQGDGYTF
TRBV6-2/TRBV6-3	TRBD2	TRBJ2-1	many	TGTGCCAGCAGAAACACGGGGGGGCCCTACAATGAGCAGTTCTTC	CASRNTGGPYNEQFF
TRBV4-1	-	TRBJ2-2	many	TGCGCCAGCAGCCAAGAGCAGGGCAGGCTTACCGGGGAGCTGTTTTTT	CASSQEQGRLTGELFF
TRBV14	TRBD2	TRBJ2-3	few	TGTGCCAGCAGCCACTATACTAGCGGGACGACGCCATATACGCAGTATTTT	CASSHYTSGTTPYTQYF
TRBV3-1	-	TRBJ2-1	-	TGTGCCAGCAGCCAAATAGGGCAACCTGAGCAGTTCTTC	CASSQIGQPEQFF
TRBV29-1	-	TRBJ2-5	-	TGCAGCGTGACGGGACTAAGGGGGGAGACCCAGTACTTC	CSVTGLRGETQYF
TRBV11-2	TRBD2	TRBJ2-2	many	TGTGCCAGCGGACTACTCCGACTAGCGGGCGCGAACACCGGGGAGCTGTTTTTT	CASGLLRLAGANTGELFF
TRBV10-2	TRBD2	TRBJ2-5	-	TGCGCCAGCAGCTCTAGCGGGAGGGAGACCCAGTACTTC	CASSSSGRETQYF
TRBV29-1	TRBD2	TRBJ2-3	few	TGCAGCGTCGAGGGAGGGTTTGCAGATACGCAGTATTTT	CSVEGGFADTQYF
TRBV6-1	-	TRBJ2-5	many	TGTGCCAGCAGTGACCAAGAGACCCAGTACTTC	CASSDQETQYF
TRBV28	-	TRBJ1-5	many	TGTGCCAGCAGTTTCCCCCGGGGAGAGGCAGGTCAGCCCCAGCATTTT	CASSFPRGEAGQPQHF
TRBV20-1	-	TRBJ2-7	-	TGCAGTGCTAGCCGTAGTACGACTACCTACGAGCAGTACTTC	CSASRSTTTYEQYF
TRBV29-1	-	TRBJ1-2	few	TGCAGCGTTGTTGAGCGGACCCTTAAGTACACCTTC	CSVVERTLKYTF
TRBV29-1	TRBD2	TRBJ2-4	many	TGCAGCGTTGAAGATCTGGTAGCGGGAAACATTCAGTACTTC	CSVEDLVAGNIQYF
TRBV12-3/TRBV12-4	-	TRBJ2-3	-	TGTGCCAGCAGCCGCGGGGTGGATCTGGCAGATACGCAGTATTTT	CASSRGVDLADTQYF
TRBV7-2	-	TRBJ2-7	many	TGTGCCAGCAGCCCCCACGGGGGCACATCCTACGAGCAGTACTTC	CASSPHGGTSYEQYF
TRBV7-2	-	TRBJ1-1	many	TGTGCCAGCAGCTCGCAAGAGGGGACTGAAGCTTTCTTT	CASSSQEGTEAFF
TRBV6-2/TRBV6-3	-	TRBJ1-1	few	TGTGCCAGCACCCCTGACGGGGGATTGGCTTTCTTT	CASTPDGGLAFF
TRBV21-1	-	TRBJ1-4	many	TGTGCCAGCAGCAAATCAATCAGACCCACGGGGGAAAAACTGTTTTTT	CASSKSIRPTGEKLFF
TRBV7-6	TRBD1	TRBJ1-4	many	TGTGCCAGCAGCGAGATAGCCGGGACAGTTAATGAAAAACTGTTTTTT	CASSEIAGTVNEKLFF
TRBV5-1	-	TRBJ2-5	many	TGCGCCAGCAGCTTATCGCCCTCCCAAGAGACCCAGTACTTC	CASSLSPSQETQYF
TRBV5-1	TRBD2	TRBJ2-2	many	TGCGCCAGCAGCTTGGTTACTAGCGGGAGCGCGAACACCGGGGAGCTGTTTTTT	CASSLVTSGSANTGELFF
TRBV19	-	TRBJ2-5	-	TGTGCCAGTAGGGACAGCCAGACGTGGACCCAGTACTTC	CASRDSQTWTQYF
TRBV20-1	-	TRBJ2-2	many	TGCAGTACTCATAACGCGAACACCGGGGAGCTGTTTTTT	CSTHNANTGELFF
TRBV7-9	-	TRBJ2-7	-	TGTGCCAGCAGCTTATCAACCTACGAGCAGTACTTC	CASSLSTYEQYF
TRBV14	-	TRBJ2-1	many	TGTGCCAGCAGCCAAGGGGCGTCTTTCCTTTACAATGAGCAGTTCTTC	CASSQGASFLYNEQFF
TRBV4-2	-	TRBJ2-3	many	TGTGCCAGCAGCCCGACCGGGACGCCCACGCAGTATTTT	CASSPTGTPTQYF
TRBV28	-	TRBJ2-1	many	TGTGCCAGCAGTAAAACGGCTTGGGTGTCGGGGTATGAGCAGTTCTTC	CASSKTAWVSGYEQFF
TRBV28	-	TRBJ2-7	-	TGTGCCAGCAGTCGACCAGCGGCAGCTGTCCAGTACTTC	CASSRPAAAVQYF
TRBV7-8	-	TRBJ1-2	few	TGTGCCAGCAGCTTAGAGGATGGCTACACCTTC	CASSLEDGYTF
TRBV11-3	-	TRBJ2-6	many	TGTGCCAGCAGCTTAGATTCACAGGGCCTGGTTTCTGGGGCCAACGTCCTGACTTTC	CASSLDSQGLVSGANVLTF
TRBV28	-	TRBJ1-5	few	TGTGCCAGCAGTTCGCCCAGGAACAATCAGCCCCAGCATTTT	CASSSPRNNQPQHF
TRBV19	-	TRBJ1-4	-	TGTGCCAGTAGCGTCGACAGCTCTAATGAAAAACTGTTTTTT	CASSVDSSNEKLFF
TRBV4-1	-	TRBJ2-7	-	TGCGCCAGCAGCCGAGGGAACCACGAGCAGTACTTC	CASSRGNHEQYF
TRBV20-1	-	TRBJ2-7	-	TGCAGTGCTAGGCCCGACAGATGGAACCTTGACGAGCAGTACTTC	CSARPDRWNLDEQYF
TRBV7-7	-	TRBJ2-1	-	TGTGCTAGCAGCCCCGGTCAATACAATGAGCAGTTCTTC	CASSPGQYNEQFF
TRBV7-2	-	TRBJ2-3	few	TGTGCCAGCAGCTTAGTTGCCGACGGGACAGATACGCAGTATTTT	CASSLVADGTDTQYF
TRBV2	-	TRBJ1-1	few	TGTGCCAGCAATAAGGCTGGGGGCACTGAAGCTTTCTTT	CASNKAGGTEAFF
TRBV5-1	TRBD1	TRBJ2-7	many	TGCGCCAGCAGCCCGGGGACAGGGAGCTTTTACGAGCAGTACTTC	CASSPGTGSFYEQYF
TRBV27	TRBD2	TRBJ2-7	few	TGTGCCAGCAGTTTTACCGCGGGAGGGTTAGGATACGAGCAGTACTTC	CASSFTAGGLGYEQYF
TRBV29-1	-	TRBJ1-2	many	TGCAGCGTTGAAGCAGGCACAGGGTATTATGGCTACACCTTC	CSVEAGTGYYGYTF
TRBV4-3	TRBD1	TRBJ2-3	many	TGCGCCAGCAGCCACCGACAGGGCTTGCAGGATACGCAGTATTTT	CASSHRQGLQDTQYF
TRBV6-5	-	TRBJ2-1	many	TGTGCCGGCGCCGTCGCGTTAAATGAGCAGTTCTTC	CAGAVALNEQFF
TRBV7-6	-	TRBJ2-7	many	TGTGCCAGCAGTCCTACCGAGTACGAGCAGTACTTC	CASSPTEYEQYF
TRBV5-1	-	TRBJ2-7	many	TGCGCCAGCAGCTTATTTGTGAACGGACCCTCCTACGAGCAGTACTTC	CASSLFVNGPSYEQYF
TRBV7-2	-	TRBJ2-5	many	TGTGCCAGCAGCTACCGCCCCGGGGGCTTAGAGACCCAGTACTTC	CASSYRPGGLETQYF
TRBV7-9	-	TRBJ1-1	many	TGTGCCAGCAGCTTGAATTTCGACACTGAAGCTTTCTTT	CASSLNFDTEAFF